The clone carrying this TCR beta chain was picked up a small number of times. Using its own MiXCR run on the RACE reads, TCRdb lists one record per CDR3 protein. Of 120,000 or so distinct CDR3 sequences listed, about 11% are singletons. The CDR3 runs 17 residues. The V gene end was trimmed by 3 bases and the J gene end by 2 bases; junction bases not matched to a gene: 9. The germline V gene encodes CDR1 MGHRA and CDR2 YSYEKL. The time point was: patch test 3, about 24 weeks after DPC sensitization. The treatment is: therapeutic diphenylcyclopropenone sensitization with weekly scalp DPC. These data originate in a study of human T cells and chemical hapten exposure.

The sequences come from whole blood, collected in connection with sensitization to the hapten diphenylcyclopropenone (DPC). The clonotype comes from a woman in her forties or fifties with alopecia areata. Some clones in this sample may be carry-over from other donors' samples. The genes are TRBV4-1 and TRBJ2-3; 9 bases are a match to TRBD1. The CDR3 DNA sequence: TGCGCCAGCAGCCAGGAGGTTGGGGACAGGGACACAGATACGCAGTATTTT. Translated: CASSQEVGDRDTDTQYF.